This TCR beta chain comes out of a study of blood T cell repertoires in COVID-19. Background on the study: PBMCs, B-cell-depleted T cells, or T cells provided the cDNA or gDNA that made up the material.

Repertoires were generated with immunoSEQ multiplex PCR, while TCRdb's copy carries only in-frame clones and drops some. The table includes under 200,000 clones, 80% to 90% detected once. The V end lost 0 bases, the J end lost 0 bases, and 11 bases lay between the germline ends. This CDR3 is 16 amino acids long. CDR1 is SGHRS, CDR2 YFSETQ, per germline. The sample consisted of peripheral blood. The origin of this receptor is an elderly woman with acute or convalescent COVID-19. V gene TRBV5-1 combines with J gene TRBJ2-3; a weak D match, TRBD1 (6 bases). CDR3 amino acids: CASSLEGDVSTDTQYF. In nucleotides, the CDR3 is TGCGCCAGCAGCTTGGAGGGGGATGTCAGCACAGATACGCAGTATTTT.